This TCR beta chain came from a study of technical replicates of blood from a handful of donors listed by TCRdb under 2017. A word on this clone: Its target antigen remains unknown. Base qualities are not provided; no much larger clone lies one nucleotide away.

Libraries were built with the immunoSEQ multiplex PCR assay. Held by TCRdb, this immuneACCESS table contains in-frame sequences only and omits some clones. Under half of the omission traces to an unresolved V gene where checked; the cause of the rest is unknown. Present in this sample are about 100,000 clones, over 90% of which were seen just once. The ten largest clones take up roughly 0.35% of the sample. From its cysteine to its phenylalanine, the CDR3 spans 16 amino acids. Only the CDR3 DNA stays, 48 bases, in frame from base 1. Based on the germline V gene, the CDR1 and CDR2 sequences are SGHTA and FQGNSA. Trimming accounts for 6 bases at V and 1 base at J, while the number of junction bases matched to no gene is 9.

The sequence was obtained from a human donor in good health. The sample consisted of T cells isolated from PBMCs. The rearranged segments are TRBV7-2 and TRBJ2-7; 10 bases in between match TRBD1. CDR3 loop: CASRRPGTGESYEQYF. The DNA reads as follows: TGTGCCAGCAGGAGACCTGGGACAGGGGAATCCTACGAGCAGTACTTC.